This T cell receptor beta chain was captured in a study of Ad26.COV2.S vaccination and SARS-CoV-2 variants. Overall study context: By the intramuscular route, Ad26.COV2.S was given once, or twice 56 days apart.

Data came from immunoSEQ multiplex PCR; TCRdb stores just in-frame clones and leaves some out. This sample has roughly 270,000 clones, with around 87% found just once. Worth noting for this clone: Its antigen is undetermined.

Study observations and caveats: From the TCR breadth and depth analyses, total T cell responses may have been underestimated. Reports say spike-specific CD8+ and CD4+ T cell responses covered substantial breadth after vaccination.

Described treatment: around 19 received Ad26.COV2.S at low or high dose, single or two shots; several received placebo; per-sample allocation not given. The investigators took samples on day 63 after the first vaccine or placebo injection. Vaccine was an Ad26 vector expressing Wuhan-strain SARS-CoV-2 spike. The sample in question was peripheral blood, obtained in a trial of Ad26.COV2.S vaccine versus placebo. The sequence derives from a person aged 18 to 65 who received the Ad26.COV2.S COVID-19 vaccine or a placebo.

DNA of the CDR3: TGCAGCGTGGGGACAGGCTACGAGCAGTACTTC. Translation gives CSVGTGYEQYF. This sequence joins TRBV29-1 and TRBJ2-7, with 8 bases lining up with TRBD1. V was pared by 6 bases and J by 3 bases, with 1 base of the junction left unmatched. Germline V lookup: CDR1 SQVTM, CDR2 ANQGSEA. The CDR3 extends over 11 amino acids.